The next 27 T cell receptor beta chains were all read from a single sample in a study of blood T cell repertoires in COVID-19. Profiled with immunoSEQ multiplex PCR; TCRdb holds only in-frame clones, not every one. The data contain roughly 220,000 clones, around 84% of them singletons. Sequencing used peripheral blood. All receptors come from a man aged 30 to 45 with active or convalescent COVID-19.

This chain links TRBV28 with TRBJ1-3, with TRBD1 as a possible D gene (5 bases). Germline CDR1 MDHEN, CDR2 SYDVKM. V lost 5 bases to trimming and J lost 4 bases, with 12 bases between them. This CDR3 is 14 amino acids long. Here the CDR3 DNA reads TGTGCCAGCAGTCTTGCCAGGGTCGGAAACACCATATATTTT. Its protein is CASSLARVGNTIYF.

The chain is built from TRBV3-1 (or the pseudogene TRBV3-2) and TRBJ2-3, with D perhaps matching TRBD2 (7 bases). The ends were cut back, 6 bases at V and 0 bases at J, with 13 bases in the middle. This CDR3 is 15 amino acids long. CDR1 is LGHDT and CDR2 is YNNKEL in the germline V gene (reference sequence). The CDR3: CASRYGGASTDTQYF. For the CDR3, the DNA is TGTGCCAGCAGATATGGGGGGGCTAGCACAGATACGCAGTATTTT.

The rearrangement uses TRBV30 and TRBJ2-1, with TRBD2 matching 9 bases. Germline CDR1 and CDR2: GTSNPN and SVGIG (reference sequence). The CDR3 extends over 11 amino acids. Losses at the gene ends were 4 bases for V and 13 bases for J; bases not matched to a gene: 5. The CDR3 spells CAWTRGLAQFF. As DNA, the CDR3 is TGTGCCTGGACCCGGGGACTAGCCCAGTTCTTC.

The CDR3 coding sequence is TGTGCCAGCAGCTGGACTGCGGATACGCAGTATTTT. It codes for CASSWTADTQYF. The J gene is TRBJ2-3, the V gene TRBV6-2 or TRBV6-3; TRBD2 is a possible D gene (5 bases). There are 12 residues in the CDR3. Germline V gene sequence: CDR1 MNHEY, CDR2 SVGEGT. Trimming left V 6 bases short and J 6 bases short, with 10 bases between.

The rearrangement links TRBV10-3 to TRBJ1-1; tentative D call: TRBD1 (5 bases). CDR1 and CDR2 (germline): ENHRY, SYGVKD. The CDR3 consists of 20 residues. Trimming took 4 bases from V and 1 from J, leaving 28 bases between them. CDR3 sequence (DNA): TGTGCCATCAGTGGCGGGGGTCGCGAGATATTAATAGGTTCGAACACTGAAGCTTTCTTT. It yields the protein CAISGGGREILIGSNTEAFF.

The V call is TRBV19, the J call TRBJ2-2; D might be TRBD1 (6 bases). Germline CDR1 is LNHDA and CDR2 is SQIVND (reference sequence). Trimming took off 7 bases at V and 7 bases at J, with 16 bases between the two ends. The CDR3 has 14 residues. Written as DNA, the CDR3 is TGTGCCAGTATGGAAGGACAGCGGTACGGGGAGCTGTTTTTT. Its translation is CASMEGQRYGELFF.

The chain uses TRBV5-6 and TRBJ2-1; the match to TRBD2 covers 7 bases. Trimming at V came to 5 bases and at J to 9 bases, leaving 11 bases not matched to a gene. The CDR3 extends over 14 amino acids. Germline loops: CDR1 SGHDT, CDR2 YYEEEE. CDR3 DNA: TGTGCCAGCAGGGAAGCGGGACTTTCGGGTGAGCAGTTCTTC. Translation: CASREAGLSGEQFF. The full variable domain, completed using reference TRBV5-6 and TRBJ2-1, is DAGVTQSPTHLIKTRGQQVTLRCSPKSGHDTVSWYQQALGQGPQFIFQYYEEEERQRGNFPDRFSGHQFPNYSSELNVNALLLGDSALYLCASREAGLSGEQFFGPGTRLTVL.

J is TRBJ2-3 and V is TRBV6-6; 9 nucleotides align to TRBD2. CDR1 and CDR2 (germline): MNHNY, SVGAGI (reference sequence). CDR3 length: 15 amino acids. V lost 7 bases, J lost 2 bases, and 7 bases stayed unmatched. The CDR3 protein is CASKVAGAHTDTQYF. DNA of the CDR3: TGTGCCAGCAAAGTAGCGGGGGCGCACACAGATACGCAGTATTTT.

The chain joins TRBV9 to TRBJ2-1; 9 bases are a match to TRBD2. V shed 0 bases, J shed 3 bases, and the junction held 10 bases outside the gene matches. There are 18 residues in the CDR3. The germline CDR1 and CDR2 sequences are SGDLS and YYNGEE. CDR3 sequence (DNA): TGTGCCAGCAGCGTAGTGTCTAGCGGGGAACCTGGCTACAATGAGCAGTTCTTC. This gives the protein CASSVVSSGEPGYNEQFF.

The V and J genes are TRBV30 and TRBJ2-3; D may be TRBD2 (6 bases). V dropped 4 bases and J dropped 6 bases, with 17 bases sitting between them. The CDR3 runs to 14 residues. The germline gives CDR1 GTSNPN, CDR2 SVGIG (reference sequence). Written as DNA, the CDR3 is TGTGCCTGGAATCTCCCGGGAGTCGCCGATACGCAGTATTTT. It codes for CAWNLPGVADTQYF.

V gene TRBV7-2 combines with J gene TRBJ2-7, with 7 bases lining up with TRBD2. J gave up 2 bases and V 5 bases, and 6 bases lay outside the gene matches. This CDR3 comprises 14 residues. Germline values: CDR1 SGHTA, CDR2 FQGNSA. The CDR3 spells CASSPVSGAYEQYF. DNA for the CDR3: TGTGCCAGCAGCCCCGTCAGCGGGGCCTACGAGCAGTACTTC.

V is TRBV3-1 (or the pseudogene TRBV3-2) and J is TRBJ2-6; the D gene is possibly TRBD2 (5 bases). Trimming pared 4 bases from V and 1 base from J, leaving 8 bases between. The germline V gene encodes CDR1 LGHDT and CDR2 YNNKEL (reference sequence). The CDR3 contains 15 residues. CDR3: CASSLAGSGANVLTF. The CDR3 bases are TGTGCCAGCAGCCTCGCGGGTTCTGGGGCCAACGTCCTGACTTTC.

The chain uses TRBV19 and TRBJ2-7; D is uncertain. Trimming removed 3 bases at V and 7 bases at J, with 13 bases between. Germline CDR1 reads LNHDA; CDR2 reads SQIVND (reference sequence). The CDR3 contains 13 residues. The CDR3 DNA follows: TGTGCCAGTAGTATCACAGACCTAAGGGAGCAGTACTTC. This gives the protein CASSITDLREQYF. Filled out from reference TRBV19 and TRBJ2-7, the complete variable domain reads DGGITQSPKYLFRKEGQNVTLSCEQNLNHDAMYWYRQDPGQGLRLIYYSQIVNDFQKGDIAEGYSVSREKKESFPLTVTSAQKNPTAFYLCASSITDLREQYFGPGTRLTVT.

The chain employs TRBV24-1 and TRBJ1-5, with D unresolved. Looked up from germline, CDR1 is KGHDR and CDR2 is SFDVKD. The CDR3 has 17 amino acids. V was pared by 3 bases and J by 3 bases, with 17 bases between. CDR3 sequence: CATSDPRLASDNQPQHF. In DNA, the CDR3 is TGTGCCACCAGTGATCCCCGGTTGGCCAGCGACAATCAGCCCCAGCATTTT.

The chain has TRBV4-1 and TRBJ1-6; D uncertain. Germline loops: CDR1 MGHRA, CDR2 YSYEKL. The CDR3 length is 16 residues. The V end lost 0 bases, the J end lost 4 bases, and 10 bases lay between the germline ends. This CDR3 reads CASSQDGLRYNSPLHF. DNA of the CDR3: TGCGCCAGCAGCCAAGATGGGCTACGGTATAATTCACCCCTCCACTTT.

The rearrangement joins TRBV15 to TRBJ2-1, with TRBD2 matching 13 bases. The CDR3 is 14 amino acids. The ends lost 7 bases at V and 9 bases at J; junction bases unmatched: 6. Germline V lookup: CDR1 LNHNV, CDR2 YYDKDF (reference sequence). The CDR3 here is CATTGTSGIGEQFF. As DNA, the CDR3 is TGTGCCACCACCGGGACTAGCGGGATAGGTGAGCAGTTCTTC.

This clone was seen just once. The rearrangement links TRBV5-5 to TRBJ2-7, with D possibly TRBD1 on 6 matching bases. This CDR3 contains 14 residues. Per the germline V gene, CDR1 is SGHKS and CDR2 is YYEKEE (reference sequence). The V end was cut by 2 bases, the J end by 0 bases, with 9 bases between. CDR3: CASSFKGGSYEQYF. Written as DNA, the CDR3 is TGTGCCAGCAGCTTTAAAGGGGGCTCCTACGAGCAGTACTTC. The whole variable domain, remainder taken from reference TRBV5-5 and TRBJ2-7, is DAGVTQSPTHLIKTRGQQVTLRCSPISGHKSVSWYQQVLGQGPQFIFQYYEKEERGRGNFPDRFSARQFPNYSSELNVNALLLGDSALYLCASSFKGGSYEQYFGPGTRLTVT.

The rearrangement joins TRBV7-2 to TRBJ2-1; TRBD2 matches 7 bases. This CDR3 is built from 14 residues. Losses at the gene ends were 4 bases for V and 9 bases for J; bases not matched to a gene: 9. The germline CDR1 and CDR2 sequences are SGHTA and FQGNSA. CDR3 sequence: CASSSSTSQSEQFF. DNA of the CDR3: TGTGCCAGCAGCTCCTCGACTAGCCAGTCTGAGCAGTTCTTC.

There are a few counts of this clone. The chain recombines TRBV9 with TRBJ2-3, with D maybe TRBD1 (6 bases). The CDR3 runs 15 residues. V lost 2 bases to trimming and J lost 5 bases, with 15 bases between them. The V gene's germline CDR1 is SGDLS and CDR2 YYNGEE. The CDR3 loop reads CASSVPQGRVDTQYF. CDR3 DNA: TGTGCCAGCAGCGTCCCGCAGGGGAGAGTAGATACGCAGTATTTT. Looking up the rest from reference TRBV9 and TRBJ2-3 gives the full variable domain: DSGVTQTPKHLITATGQRVTLRCSPRSGDLSVYWYQQSLDQGLQFLIQYYNGEERAKGNILERFSAQQFPDLHSELNLSSLELGDSALYFCASSVPQGRVDTQYFGPGTRLTVL.

The chain joins TRBV13 to TRBJ2-7, with 8 bases matching TRBD1. CDR1 is PRHDT and CDR2 is FYEKMQ in the germline V gene (reference sequence). The CDR3 runs to 15 residues. V shed 4 bases and J 3 bases; nucleotides not matched to a gene: 8. CDR3 sequence: CASSSVGGQDYEQYF. As DNA, the CDR3 is TGTGCCAGCAGCTCGGTCGGGGGACAGGACTACGAGCAGTACTTC.

The rearrangement links TRBV5-4 to TRBJ2-1; D is unresolved. CDR1 and CDR2 from the germline V gene are SGHNT and YYREEE (reference sequence). The ends were cut back, 2 bases at V and 6 bases at J, with 6 bases in the middle. CDR3 length: 12 residues. In DNA, the CDR3 is TGTGCCAGCAGCTTTAAGCGCAATGAGCAGTTCTTC. Residues: CASSFKRNEQFF.

The rearrangement joins TRBV25-1 to TRBJ2-7; D is unresolved. Germline loops: CDR1 MGHDK, CDR2 SYGVNS. The CDR3 has 10 amino acids. V shed 8 bases and J shed 3 bases, with 5 bases lying between them. CDR3 DNA sequence: TGTGCCAGCCGAGACTACGAGCAGTACTTC. This translates into CASRDYEQYF.

This sequence joins TRBV25-1 and TRBJ2-7; possible D gene TRBD2, 6 bases. Trimming took off 2 bases at V and 5 bases at J, with 19 bases between the two ends. The CDR3 runs 16 residues. CDR1 and CDR2 (germline): MGHDK, SYGVNS. CDR3 sequence: CASSEPLSAGTHEQYF. The DNA for the CDR3 is TGTGCCAGCAGTGAACCTCTGAGCGCGGGGACCCACGAGCAGTACTTC.

This clone was seen only a few times. This chain connects TRBV27 to TRBJ2-3; 9 nucleotides line up with TRBD2. The germline V gene encodes CDR1 MNHEY and CDR2 SMNVEV (reference sequence). The CDR3 has 13 amino acids. J was trimmed by 3 bases and V by 6 bases; bases with no gene match: 1. The DNA for the CDR3 is TGTGCCAGCAGGGCGGGAGGGACAGATACGCAGTATTTT. Its translation: CASRAGGTDTQYF.

The V gene is TRBV4-2, the J gene TRBJ2-5; 9 nucleotides match TRBD2. Unmatched junction bases numbered 10, after V lost 6 bases and J lost 2 bases. CDR3 length: 16 amino acids. Germline values: CDR1 LGHNA, CDR2 YNFKEQ. The CDR3 here is CASSLNRLAVQETQYF. DNA of the CDR3: TGTGCCAGCAGTCTTAATCGACTAGCGGTGCAAGAGACCCAGTACTTC.

This chain joins TRBV28 and TRBJ2-7; D gene ambiguous. Looked up from germline, CDR1 is MDHEN and CDR2 is SYDVKM. V lost 11 bases and J 4 bases, leaving 15 bases between the germline ends. CDR3 length: 12 residues. CDR3 bases: TGTGCCCATAGCCCTAACGGGTACGAGCAGTACTTC. Its protein is CAHSPNGYEQYF.

The CDR3 DNA sequence: TGTGCCAGCAGTCCGGGGACAGGCCCCTCAGGAAATTCACCCCTCCACTTT. Translated: CASSPGTGPSGNSPLHF. The chain combines TRBV28 with TRBJ1-6; 8 bases fit TRBD1. The CDR3 loop spans 17 amino acids. With 5 bases clipped from V and 7 bases from J, the junction kept 13 bases outside the gene matches. The germline CDR1 and CDR2 sequences are MDHEN and SYDVKM.